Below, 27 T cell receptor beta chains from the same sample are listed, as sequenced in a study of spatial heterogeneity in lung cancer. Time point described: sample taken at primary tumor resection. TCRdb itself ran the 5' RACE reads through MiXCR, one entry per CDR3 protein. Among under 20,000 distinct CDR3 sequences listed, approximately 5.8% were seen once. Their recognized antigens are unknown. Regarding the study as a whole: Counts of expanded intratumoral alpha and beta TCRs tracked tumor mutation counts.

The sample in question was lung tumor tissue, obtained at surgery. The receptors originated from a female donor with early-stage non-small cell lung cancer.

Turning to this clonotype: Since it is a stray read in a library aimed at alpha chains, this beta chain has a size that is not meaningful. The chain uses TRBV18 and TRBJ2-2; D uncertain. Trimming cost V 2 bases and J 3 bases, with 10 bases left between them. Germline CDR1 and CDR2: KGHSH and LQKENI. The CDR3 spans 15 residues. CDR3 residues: CASSPSRMDTGELFF. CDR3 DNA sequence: TGTGCCAGCTCACCAAGCAGGATGGACACCGGGGAGCTGTTTTTT.

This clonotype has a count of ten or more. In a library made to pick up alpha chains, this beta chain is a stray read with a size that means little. The CDR3 is CASSFEGVGTEAFF. The CDR3 DNA reads as TGTGCCAGCAGCTTCGAGGGGGTGGGCACTGAAGCTTTCTTT. V usage is TRBV7-9 and J usage is TRBJ1-1; a weak D match, TRBD1 (6 bases). The V end was cut by 3 bases, the J end by 4 bases, with 12 bases between. CDR3 length: 14 amino acids. Germline V lookup: CDR1 SEHNR, CDR2 FQNEAQ (reference sequence).

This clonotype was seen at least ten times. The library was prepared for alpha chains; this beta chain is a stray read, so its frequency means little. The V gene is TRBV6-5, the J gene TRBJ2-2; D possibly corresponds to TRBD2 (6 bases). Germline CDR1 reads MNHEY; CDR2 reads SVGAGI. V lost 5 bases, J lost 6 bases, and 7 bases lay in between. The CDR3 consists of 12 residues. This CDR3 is CASSRGSGELFF. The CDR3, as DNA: TGTGCCAGCAGTCGGGGGTCCGGGGAGCTGTTTTTT.

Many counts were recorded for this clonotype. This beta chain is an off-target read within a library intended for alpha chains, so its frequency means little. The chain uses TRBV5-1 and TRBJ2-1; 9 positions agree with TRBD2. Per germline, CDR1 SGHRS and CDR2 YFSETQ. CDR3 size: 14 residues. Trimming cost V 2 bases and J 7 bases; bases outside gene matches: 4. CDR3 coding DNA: TGCGCCAGCAGCTTAAGGACTAGCGAGAATGAGCAGTTCTTC. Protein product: CASSLRTSENEQFF.

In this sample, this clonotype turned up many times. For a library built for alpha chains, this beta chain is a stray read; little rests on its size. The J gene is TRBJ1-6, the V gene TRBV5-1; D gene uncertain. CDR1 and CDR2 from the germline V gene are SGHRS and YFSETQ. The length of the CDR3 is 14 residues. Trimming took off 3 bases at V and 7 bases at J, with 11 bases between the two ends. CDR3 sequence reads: CASSSRTQNSPLHF. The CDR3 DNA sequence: TGCGCCAGCAGCTCGCGGACGCAAAATTCACCCCTCCACTTT. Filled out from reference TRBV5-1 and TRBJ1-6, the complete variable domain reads KAGVTQTPRYLIKTRGQQVTLSCSPISGHRSVSWYQQTPGQGLQFLFEYFSETQRNKGNFPGRFSGRQFSNSRSEMNVSTLELGDSALYLCASSSRTQNSPLHFGNGTRLTVT.

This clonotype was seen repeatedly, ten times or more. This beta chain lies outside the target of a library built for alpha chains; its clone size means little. This CDR3 reads CSARRTGGPGEQYF. CDR3 coding DNA: TGCAGTGCTAGGCGGACGGGAGGGCCGGGAGAGCAGTACTTC. The rearrangement links TRBV20-1 to TRBJ2-7; 8 bases agree with TRBD2. CDR3 length equals 14 residues. The trim removed 3 bases at V and 7 bases at J, leaving 11 bases unmatched. The germline CDR1 and CDR2 sequences are DFQATT and SNEGSKA (reference sequence).

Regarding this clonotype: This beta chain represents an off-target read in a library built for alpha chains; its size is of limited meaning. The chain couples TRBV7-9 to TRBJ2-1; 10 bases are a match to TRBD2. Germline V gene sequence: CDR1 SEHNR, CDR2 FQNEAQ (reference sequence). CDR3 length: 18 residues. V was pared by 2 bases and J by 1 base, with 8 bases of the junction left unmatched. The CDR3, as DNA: TGTGCCAGCAGCTTACTAGCGGGAGTGGACGGGTCCTACAATGAGCAGTTCTTC. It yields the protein CASSLLAGVDGSYNEQFF.

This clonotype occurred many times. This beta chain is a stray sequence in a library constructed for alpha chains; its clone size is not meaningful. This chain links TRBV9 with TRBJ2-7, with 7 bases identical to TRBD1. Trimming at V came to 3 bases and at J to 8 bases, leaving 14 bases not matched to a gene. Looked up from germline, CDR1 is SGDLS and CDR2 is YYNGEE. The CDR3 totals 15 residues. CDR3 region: CASSAGDSLPGKQYF. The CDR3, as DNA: TGTGCCAGCAGCGCCGGGGACAGTTTACCCGGAAAGCAGTACTTC.

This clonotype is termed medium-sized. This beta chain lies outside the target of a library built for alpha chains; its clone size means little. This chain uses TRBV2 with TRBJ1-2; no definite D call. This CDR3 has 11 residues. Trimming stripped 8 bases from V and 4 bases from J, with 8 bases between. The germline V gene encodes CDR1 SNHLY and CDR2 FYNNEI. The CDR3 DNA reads TGTGCCAGCTCGGACGGCTATGGCTACACCTTC. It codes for CASSDGYGYTF.

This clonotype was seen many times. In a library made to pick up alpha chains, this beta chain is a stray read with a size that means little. The CDR3 is CASSFGGYGYTF. The CDR3 coding sequence is TGTGCCAGCAGTTTTGGGGGTTATGGCTACACCTTC. The rearrangement uses TRBV28 and TRBJ1-2; weak D call: TRBD1 (5 bases). Trimming cost V 3 bases and J 5 bases, with 7 bases left between them. This CDR3 has 12 amino acids. Germline V CDR1 and CDR2: MDHEN, SYDVKM.

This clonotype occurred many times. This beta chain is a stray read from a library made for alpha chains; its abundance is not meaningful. CDR3 coding DNA: TGTGCCAGCAGATTGCCAGACGGCCAGCAGCCCCAGCATTTT. Amino acid sequence: CASRLPDGQQPQHF. The chain is built from TRBV28 and TRBJ1-5, with D uncertain. CDR3 length equals 14 residues. V was cut by 6 bases and J by 7 bases, with 16 bases left in between. Germline CDR1 reads MDHEN; CDR2 reads SYDVKM.

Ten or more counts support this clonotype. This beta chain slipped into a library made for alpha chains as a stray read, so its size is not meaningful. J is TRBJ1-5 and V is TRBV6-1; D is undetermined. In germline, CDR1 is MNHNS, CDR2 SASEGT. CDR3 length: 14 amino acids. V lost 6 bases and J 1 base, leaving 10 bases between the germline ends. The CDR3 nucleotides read TGTGCCAGCAGGCCCGACGGCAGCAATCAGCCCCAGCATTTT. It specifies CASRPDGSNQPQHF.

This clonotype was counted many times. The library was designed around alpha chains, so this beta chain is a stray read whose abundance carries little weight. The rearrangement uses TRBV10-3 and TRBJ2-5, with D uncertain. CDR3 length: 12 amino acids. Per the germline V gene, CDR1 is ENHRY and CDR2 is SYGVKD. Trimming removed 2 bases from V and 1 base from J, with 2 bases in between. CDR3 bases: TGTGCCATCAGTGAGGGCCAAGAGACCCAGTACTTC. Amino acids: CAISEGQETQYF.

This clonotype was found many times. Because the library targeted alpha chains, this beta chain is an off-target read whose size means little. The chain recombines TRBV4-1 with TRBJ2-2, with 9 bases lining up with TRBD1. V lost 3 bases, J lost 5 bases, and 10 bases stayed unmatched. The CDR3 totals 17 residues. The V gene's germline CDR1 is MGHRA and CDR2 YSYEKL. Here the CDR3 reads CASSHSGTGRWTGELFF. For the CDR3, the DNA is TGCGCCAGCAGCCACTCGGGGACAGGGAGGTGGACCGGGGAGCTGTTTTTT.

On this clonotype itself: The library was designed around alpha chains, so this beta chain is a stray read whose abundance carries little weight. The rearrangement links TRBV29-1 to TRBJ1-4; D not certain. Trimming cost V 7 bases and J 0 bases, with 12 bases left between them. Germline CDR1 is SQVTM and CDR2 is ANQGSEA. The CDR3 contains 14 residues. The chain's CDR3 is CSAHEGSTNEKLFF. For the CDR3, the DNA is TGCAGCGCCCATGAGGGATCAACTAATGAAAAACTGTTTTTT. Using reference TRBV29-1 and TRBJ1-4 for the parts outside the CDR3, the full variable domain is SAVISQKPSRDICQRGTSLTIQCQVDSQVTMMFWYRQQPGQSLTLIATANQGSEATYESGFVIDKFPISRPNLTFSTLTVSNMSPEDSSIYLCSAHEGSTNEKLFFGSGTQLSVL.

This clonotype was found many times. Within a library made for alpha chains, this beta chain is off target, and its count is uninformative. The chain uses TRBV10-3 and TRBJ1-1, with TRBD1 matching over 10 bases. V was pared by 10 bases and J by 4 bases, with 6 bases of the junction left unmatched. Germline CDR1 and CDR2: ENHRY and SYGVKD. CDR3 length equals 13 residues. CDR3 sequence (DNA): TGTGCCACAACGGGACAGGGGAGCACTGAAGCTTTCTTT. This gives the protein CATTGQGSTEAFF.

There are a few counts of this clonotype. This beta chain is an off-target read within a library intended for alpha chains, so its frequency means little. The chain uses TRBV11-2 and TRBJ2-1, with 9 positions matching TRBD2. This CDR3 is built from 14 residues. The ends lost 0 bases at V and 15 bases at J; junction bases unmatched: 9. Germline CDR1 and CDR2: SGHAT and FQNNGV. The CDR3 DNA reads TGTGCCAGCAGCTTAGATCGGATTAGCGGGAGTGGGTTCTTC. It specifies CASSLDRISGSGFF.

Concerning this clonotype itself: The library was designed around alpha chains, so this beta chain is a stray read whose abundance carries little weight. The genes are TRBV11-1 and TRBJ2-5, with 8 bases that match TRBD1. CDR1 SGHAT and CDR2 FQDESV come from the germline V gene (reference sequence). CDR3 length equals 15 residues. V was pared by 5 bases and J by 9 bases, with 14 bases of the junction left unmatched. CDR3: CASSLGQGRIKAQYF. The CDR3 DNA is TGTGCCAGCAGCCTAGGACAGGGTAGGATTAAGGCCCAGTACTTC.

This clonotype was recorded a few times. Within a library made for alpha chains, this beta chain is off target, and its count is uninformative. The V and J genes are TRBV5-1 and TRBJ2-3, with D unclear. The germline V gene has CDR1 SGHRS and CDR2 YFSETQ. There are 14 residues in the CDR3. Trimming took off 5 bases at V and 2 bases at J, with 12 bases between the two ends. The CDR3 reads CASSIEFPTDTQYF. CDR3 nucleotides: TGCGCCAGCAGTATTGAGTTCCCCACAGATACGCAGTATTTT. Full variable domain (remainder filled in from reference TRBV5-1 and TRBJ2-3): KAGVTQTPRYLIKTRGQQVTLSCSPISGHRSVSWYQQTPGQGLQFLFEYFSETQRNKGNFPGRFSGRQFSNSRSEMNVSTLELGDSALYLCASSIEFPTDTQYFGPGTRLTVL.

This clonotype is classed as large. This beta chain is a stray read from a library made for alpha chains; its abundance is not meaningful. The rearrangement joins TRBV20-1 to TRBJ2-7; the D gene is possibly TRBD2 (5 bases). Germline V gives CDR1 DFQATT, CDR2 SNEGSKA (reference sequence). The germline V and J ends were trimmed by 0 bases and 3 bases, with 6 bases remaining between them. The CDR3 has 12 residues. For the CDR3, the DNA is TGCAGTGCTAGAGAAGCGGACTACGAGCAGTACTTC. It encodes CSAREADYEQYF.

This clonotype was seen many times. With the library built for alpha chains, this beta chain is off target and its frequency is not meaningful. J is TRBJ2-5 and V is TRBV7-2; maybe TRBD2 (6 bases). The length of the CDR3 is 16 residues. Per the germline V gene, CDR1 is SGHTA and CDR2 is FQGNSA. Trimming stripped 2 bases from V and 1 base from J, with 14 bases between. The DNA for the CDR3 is TGTGCCAGCAGCTTAAGAGAGGGAGGCTCCCAAGAGACCCAGTACTTC. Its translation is CASSLREGGSQETQYF.

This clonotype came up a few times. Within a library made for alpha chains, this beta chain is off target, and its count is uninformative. This CDR3 reads CASSLESDMNTEAFF. CDR3 DNA: TGTGCCAGCAGCTTAGAGTCAGACATGAACACTGAAGCTTTCTTT. J is TRBJ1-1 and V is TRBV7-9; D is undetermined. V lost 1 base, J lost 0 bases, and 9 bases lay in between. CDR1 is SEHNR, CDR2 FQNEAQ, per germline (reference sequence). The CDR3 spans 15 residues.

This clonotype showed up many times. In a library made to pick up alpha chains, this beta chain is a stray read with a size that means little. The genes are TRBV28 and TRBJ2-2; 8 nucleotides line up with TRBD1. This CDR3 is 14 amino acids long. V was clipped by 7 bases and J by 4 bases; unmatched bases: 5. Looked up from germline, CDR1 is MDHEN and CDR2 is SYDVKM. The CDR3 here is CASKGTGPTGELFF. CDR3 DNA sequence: TGTGCCAGCAAAGGGACAGGCCCCACCGGGGAGCTGTTTTTT.

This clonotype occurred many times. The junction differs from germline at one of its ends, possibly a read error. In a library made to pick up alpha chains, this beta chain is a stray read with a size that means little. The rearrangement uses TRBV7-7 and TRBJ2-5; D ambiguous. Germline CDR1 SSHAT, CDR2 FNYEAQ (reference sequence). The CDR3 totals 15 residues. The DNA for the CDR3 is TGTGCTAGCAGCTTGGCAGCCTCATGGGCGGAGACCCAGTACTTC. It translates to CASSLAASWAETQYF.

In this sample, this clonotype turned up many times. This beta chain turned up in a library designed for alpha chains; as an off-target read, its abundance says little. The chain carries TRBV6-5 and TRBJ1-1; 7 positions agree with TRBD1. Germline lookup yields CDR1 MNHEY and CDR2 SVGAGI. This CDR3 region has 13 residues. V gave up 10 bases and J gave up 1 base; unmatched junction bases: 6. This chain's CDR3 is CATHRGTNTEAFF. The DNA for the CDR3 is TGTGCCACTCACAGGGGAACGAACACTGAAGCTTTCTTT.

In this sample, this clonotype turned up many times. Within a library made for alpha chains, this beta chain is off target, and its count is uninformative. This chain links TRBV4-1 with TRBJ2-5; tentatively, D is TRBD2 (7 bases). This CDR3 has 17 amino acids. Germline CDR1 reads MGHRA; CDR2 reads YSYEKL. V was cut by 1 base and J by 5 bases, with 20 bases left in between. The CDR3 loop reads CASSQGGGGQTRETQYF. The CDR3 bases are TGCGCCAGCAGCCAAGGAGGGGGGGGGCAGACCCGGGAGACCCAGTACTTC.

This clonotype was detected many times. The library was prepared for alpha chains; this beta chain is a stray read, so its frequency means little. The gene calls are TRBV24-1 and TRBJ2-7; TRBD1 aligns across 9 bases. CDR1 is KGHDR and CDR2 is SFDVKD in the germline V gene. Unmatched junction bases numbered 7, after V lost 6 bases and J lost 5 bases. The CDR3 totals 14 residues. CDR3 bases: TGTGCCACCAGTTCGGGACAGGGTGTGCACGAGCAGTACTTC. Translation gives CATSSGQGVHEQYF.